This T cell receptor beta chain is drawn from a study of T cells expressing NK-cell markers. Study in general: Sorted CD3+CD56-NKG2C+, CD3+CD56+NKG2C+ and CD3+CD56+NKG2C- T cells supplied the TCR beta repertoires.

CDR3 length: 12 residues. From germline, CDR1 is SGDLS and CDR2 YYNGEE. As for this clonotype: What it binds is unknown.

TCR beta libraries carry UMIs added by 5'RACE template switching. TCRdb derives one entry per CDR3 protein from the 5' RACE reads, leaving out DNA. The sample spans more than 400,000 distinct CDR3 sequences; the ten largest clones claim 7.3%. General study findings and limits: In roughly six donors, dominant CD3+CD56+NKG2C+ clonotypes ranked among the top 10 CD8+ clonotypes. HCMV specificity of the expanded NKG2C+ T cell clones was not established.

The source of this sequence is a woman between 18 and 75 years old in good health. Input material: blood T cells: a sorted CD56 or NKG2C T cell subset, CD4+ or CD8+ T cells, or bulk PBMC T cells (not recorded which). The gene calls are TRBV9 and TRBJ1-2. The CDR3 loop reads CASSGTHYGYTF.